This T cell receptor (beta chain) was profiled in a study of T cells after yellow fever vaccination. As for the study in general: For low cell numbers, libraries were made with SMART-Seq v4 Ultra Low Input.

Study-wide findings and caveats: Contamination by abundant bulk-population clonotypes could be present in FACS-sorted repertoires. Subsequent to the booster, the majority of primary-vaccination clones reappeared (approximately 95% CD4, approximately 90% CD8).

A remark on this clonotype: The antigen is unknown.

5'RACE template switching added a universal primer site and UMIs to TCR cDNA. TCRdb independently ran MiXCR on the 5' RACE reads; one entry per CDR3 protein. The sample has about 300,000 distinct CDR3 sequences; around 9.3% are singletons. The germline CDR1 and CDR2 sequences are MNHEY and SMNVEV (reference sequence). Deletions cut 9 bases from V and 6 bases from J, with 15 bases between. The CDR3 contains 14 residues. Sequenced here: CD4+ T cells sorted from PBMCs, sampled 5 days after the yellow fever booster vaccination. The chain joins TRBV27 to TRBJ1-6, with D hard to call. This TCR was sampled from a man aged 18 to 30 who received the YFV17D yellow fever vaccine. The CDR3 coding sequence is TGTGCCAGTACCCGCGGCCCCATTAATTCACCCCTCCACTTT. This codes for CASTRGPINSPLHF.